Presented here are 4 T cell receptor beta chains from one specimen sequenced in a study of blood T cell repertoires in COVID-19. Assay: immunoSEQ multiplex PCR; the TCRdb copy retains only in-frame clones and omits some. The sample consists of 200,000 or so clones, over 70% of them appearing once. The specimen was peripheral blood. The receptors stem from a man in his 60s with active or convalescent COVID-19.

This chain links TRBV28 with TRBJ2-5, with 9 bases that match TRBD2. Germline V lookup: CDR1 MDHEN, CDR2 SYDVKM. V shed 2 bases and J 2 bases; nucleotides not matched to a gene: 6. The CDR3 contains 16 residues. The CDR3 loop reads CASSLRPSGIQETQYF. DNA for the CDR3: TGTGCCAGCAGTTTAAGGCCTAGCGGGATACAAGAGACCCAGTACTTC.

This clone was counted at least ten times. This sequence joins TRBV30 and TRBJ1-3; 7 nucleotides align to TRBD1. Germline-derived CDR1 and CDR2 are GTSNPN and SVGIG (reference sequence). This CDR3 spans 15 amino acids. With V trimmed by 1 base and J by 0 bases, 3 bases remained unmatched. The CDR3 spells CAWSGQGLSGNTIYF. CDR3 DNA: TGTGCCTGGAGTGGACAGGGCCTCTCTGGAAACACCATATATTTT.

The CDR3 DNA reads as TGTGCCTGGAGCAAGGGGACAGCCCAAGAGACCCAGTACTTC. This sequence encodes CAWSKGTAQETQYF. V is TRBV30 and J is TRBJ2-5, with TRBD1 identical over 7 bases. J lost 1 base, V lost 3 bases, and 5 bases had no gene match. Germline V CDR1 and CDR2: GTSNPN, SVGIG (reference sequence). The CDR3 consists of 14 residues. The variable domain in full, completed from reference TRBV30 and TRBJ2-5, reads SQTIHQWPATLVQPVGSPLSLECTVEGTSNPNLYWYRQAAGRGLQLLFYSVGIGQISSEVPQNLSASRPQDRQFILSSKKLLLSDSGFYLCAWSKGTAQETQYFGPGTRLLVL.

As for this clone: Compared with germline, one end of the junction differs, possibly owing to a read error. This chain uses TRBV6-5 with TRBJ2-2; a weak D match, TRBD2 (6 bases). CDR3 length equals 13 residues. Per germline, CDR1 MNHEY and CDR2 SVGAGI. This CDR3 is CASRGGNPGELFF. CDR3 in DNA: TGTGCCAGCAGGGGCGGGAACCCCGGGGAGCTGTTTTTT.